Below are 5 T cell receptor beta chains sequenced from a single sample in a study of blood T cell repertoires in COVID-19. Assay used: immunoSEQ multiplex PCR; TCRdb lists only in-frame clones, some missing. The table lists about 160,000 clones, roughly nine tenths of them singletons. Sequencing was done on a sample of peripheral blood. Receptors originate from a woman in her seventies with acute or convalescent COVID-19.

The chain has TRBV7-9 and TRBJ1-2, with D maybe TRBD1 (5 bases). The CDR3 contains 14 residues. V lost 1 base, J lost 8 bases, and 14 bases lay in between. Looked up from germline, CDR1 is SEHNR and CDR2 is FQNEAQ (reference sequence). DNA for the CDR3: TGTGCCAGCAGCTTAGGGACAACTCTCCCGGGCTACACCTTC. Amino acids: CASSLGTTLPGYTF.

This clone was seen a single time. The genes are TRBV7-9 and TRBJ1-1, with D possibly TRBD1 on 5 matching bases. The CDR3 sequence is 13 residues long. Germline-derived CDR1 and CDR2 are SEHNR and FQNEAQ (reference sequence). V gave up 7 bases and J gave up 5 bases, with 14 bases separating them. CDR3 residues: CASTPGGITEAFF. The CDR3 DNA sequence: TGTGCCAGCACCCCCGGGGGGATAACTGAAGCTTTCTTT. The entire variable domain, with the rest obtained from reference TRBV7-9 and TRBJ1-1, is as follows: DTGVSQNPRHKITKRGQNVTFRCDPISEHNRLYWYRQTLGQGPEFLTYFQNEAQLEKSRLLSDRFSAERPKGSFSTLEIQRTEQGDSAMYLCASTPGGITEAFFGQGTRLTVV.

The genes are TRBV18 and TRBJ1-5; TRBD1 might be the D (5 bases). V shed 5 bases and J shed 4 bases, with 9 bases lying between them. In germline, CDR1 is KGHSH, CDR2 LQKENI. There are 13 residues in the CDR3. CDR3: CASSIGANQPQHF. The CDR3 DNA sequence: TGTGCCAGCTCAATAGGGGCAAATCAGCCCCAGCATTTT.

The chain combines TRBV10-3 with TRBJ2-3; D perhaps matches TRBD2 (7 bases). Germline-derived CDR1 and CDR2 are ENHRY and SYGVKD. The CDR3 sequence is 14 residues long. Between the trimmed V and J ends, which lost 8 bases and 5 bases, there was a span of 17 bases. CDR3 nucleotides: TGTGCCATCCGCCGGGGGGCGGGCCTAGATACGCAGTATTTT. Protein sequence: CAIRRGAGLDTQYF.

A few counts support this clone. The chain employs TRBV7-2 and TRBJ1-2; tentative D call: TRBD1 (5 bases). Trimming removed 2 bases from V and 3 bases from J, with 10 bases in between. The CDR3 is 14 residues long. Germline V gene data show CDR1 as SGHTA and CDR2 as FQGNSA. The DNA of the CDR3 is TGTGCCAGCAGCTTACTCAGGGCCCACTATGGCTACACCTTC. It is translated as CASSLLRAHYGYTF.